A selection of T cell receptor beta chains follows, all from one sample in a study of OX40 agonist ivuxolimab in advanced cancers. Assay used: immunoSEQ multiplex PCR; TCRdb lists only in-frame clones, some missing. The sample records 70,000 or so clones, 70% to 90% being singletons. The sequencing used CD4+ or CD8+ T cells sorted from blood, collected in a trial of the OX40 agonist ivuxolimab. The receptors stem from an adult with an advanced solid tumor such as melanoma, head and neck, liver or kidney cancer. Both conserved end residues are part of each CDR3. Each record gives: D gene, V gene, clone size, J gene, CDR3 protein, CDR3 DNA. The D gene is left open where the match is weak. Clone size is not always given. Where it is, it says once, few, many or a class for expanded clones.

>TRBD1|TRBV5-1|.|TRBJ1-1
CASSPTGKATEAFF
TGCGCCAGCAGCCCGACAGGGAAAGCGACTGAAGCTTTCTTT
>.|TRBV13|.|TRBJ2-1
CASRWRASENEQFF
TGTGCCAGCAGATGGAGGGCTAGCGAGAATGAGCAGTTCTTC
>.|TRBV21-1|once|TRBJ1-5
CASSKKGGGNGNQPQHF
TGTGCCAGCAGCAAAAAAGGAGGCGGAAATGGCAATCAGCCCCAGCATTTT
>TRBD1|TRBV29-1|.|TRBJ2-7
CSVPGQGPYEQYF
TGCAGCGTCCCGGGACAGGGTCCCTACGAGCAGTACTTC
>.|TRBV19|few|TRBJ2-2
CASTVTTTRTNTGELFF
TGTGCCAGTACCGTGACAACAACGAGAACGAACACCGGGGAGCTGTTTTTT
>TRBD2|TRBV29-1|.|TRBJ2-1
CSVERASGRNNEQFF
TGCAGCGTTGAACGGGCTAGCGGGAGGAACAATGAGCAGTTCTTC
>.|TRBV18|few|TRBJ2-3
CASSRDRILSTDTQYF
TGTGCCAGCTCACGAGACAGGATACTTAGCACAGATACGCAGTATTTT
>TRBD2|TRBV18|.|TRBJ2-3
CASSTRTSATDTQYF
TGTGCCAGCTCAACCCGGACTAGCGCGACAGATACGCAGTATTTT
>TRBD2|TRBV7-2|.|TRBJ2-1
CASSEGLAGRLSYNEQFF
TGTGCCAGCAGCGAGGGACTAGCGGGCAGACTCTCCTACAATGAGCAGTTCTTC
>TRBD2|TRBV5-1|.|TRBJ2-3
CASSLAASGSTDTQYF
TGCGCCAGCAGCTTGGCGGCTAGCGGGAGCACAGATACGCAGTATTTT
>TRBD1|TRBV7-2|.|TRBJ2-5
CASSLTRTGKAETQYF
TGTGCCAGCAGCTTAACCCGGACAGGGAAAGCGGAGACCCAGTACTTC
>TRBD1|TRBV5-8|.|TRBJ2-7
CASSLNGQGARQYF
TGTGCCAGCAGCTTGAATGGACAGGGGGCTAGGCAGTACTTC
>TRBD1|TRBV16|.|TRBJ1-3
CASSPTGQKTSGNTIYF
TGTGCCAGCAGCCCGACGGGACAGAAAACATCTGGAAACACCATATATTTT
>.|TRBV5-4|.|TRBJ2-1
CASSSQTRRLNEQFF
TGTGCCAGCAGCTCCCAAACTCGACGTCTCAATGAGCAGTTCTTC
>TRBD1|TRBV11-2|.|TRBJ2-3
CASSSTGGADTQYF
TGTGCCAGCAGCTCGACAGGGGGCGCAGATACGCAGTATTTT
>.|TRBV4-1|.|TRBJ1-3
CASSQKGKSGGNTIYF
TGCGCCAGCAGCCAAAAAGGAAAGTCAGGAGGAAACACCATATATTTT
>TRBD1|TRBV15|.|TRBJ2-7
CATSRASGTGIYEQYF
TGTGCCACCAGCAGAGCTTCCGGGACAGGTATATACGAGCAGTACTTC
>TRBD1|TRBV5-4|few|TRBJ1-1
CASSLDRGYDTEAFF
TGTGCCAGCAGCTTAGACAGGGGCTATGACACTGAAGCTTTCTTT
>.|TRBV10-3|.|TRBJ1-3
CAISLGLRSSGNTIYF
TGTGCCATCAGCCTGGGACTCCGGAGCTCTGGAAACACCATATATTTT
>.|TRBV30|.|TRBJ1-6
CAWSAGEDSPLHF
TGTGCCTGGAGTGCCGGGGAAGATTCACCCCTCCACTTT
>.|TRBV7-9|.|TRBJ2-1
CASSPTYGDNEQFF
TGTGCCAGCAGCCCTACCTACGGGGACAATGAGCAGTTCTTC
>.|TRBV19|.|TRBJ2-2
CASSIAALTGELFF
TGTGCCAGTAGTATTGCGGCTCTCACCGGGGAGCTGTTTTTT
>TRBD2|TRBV9|.|TRBJ2-5
CASSVDPPLAGGRGTQYF
TGTGCCAGCAGCGTAGACCCCCCCCTAGCGGGAGGTCGAGGGACCCAGTACTTC
>.|TRBV18|.|TRBJ1-2
CASSPLVRVGYGYTF
TGTGCCAGCTCACCACTCGTCAGGGTGGGCTATGGCTACACCTTC
>.|TRBV2|.|TRBJ2-1
CASSESKGGNEQFF
TGTGCCAGCAGTGAATCCAAAGGGGGTAATGAGCAGTTCTTC
>.|TRBV30|.|TRBJ1-5
CAWSVARDQPQHF
TGTGCCTGGAGTGTGGCCAGAGATCAGCCCCAGCATTTT
>.|TRBV12-5|.|TRBJ2-5
CASGSGQQETQYF
TGTGCTAGTGGATCGGGCCAACAAGAGACCCAGTACTTC
>.|TRBV28|.|TRBJ2-5
CASSPPAQETQYF
TGTGCCAGCAGCCCCCCGGCCCAAGAGACCCAGTACTTC
>TRBD2|TRBV4-1|.|TRBJ2-3
CASSQGAGGPPSQDTQYF
TGCGCCAGCAGCCAAGGAGCGGGAGGGCCCCCATCACAAGATACGCAGTATTTT
>.|TRBV9|.|TRBJ2-3
CASSVQPTSTDTQYF
TGTGCCAGCAGCGTACAGCCTACTAGCACAGATACGCAGTATTTT
>.|TRBV5-1|.|TRBJ2-6
CASSLLSGSSGANVLTF
TGCGCCAGCAGCTTGCTATCCGGAAGCTCTGGGGCCAACGTCCTGACTTTC
>.|TRBV25-1|once|TRBJ1-1
CASSVLRGGINTEAFF
TGTGCCAGCAGTGTCCTGAGGGGGGGGATTAACACTGAAGCTTTCTTT
>.|TRBV6-1|.|TRBJ2-3
CASRIARGTDTQYF
TGTGCCAGCAGGATAGCACGGGGCACAGATACGCAGTATTTT
>TRBD1|TRBV9|.|TRBJ2-5
CASSARTGQEETQYF
TGTGCCAGCAGCGCGAGGACAGGGCAAGAGGAGACCCAGTACTTC
>TRBD2|TRBV7-3|.|TRBJ2-7
CASSLIPSGLGGEQYF
TGTGCCAGCAGCTTAATCCCTAGCGGCCTCGGGGGCGAGCAGTACTTC
>.|TRBV27|.|TRBJ1-1
CATRGSNTEAFF
TGTGCCACTCGGGGGTCGAACACTGAAGCTTTCTTT
>.|TRBV2|.|TRBJ2-2
CASGQINTGELFF
TGTGCCAGCGGACAGATCAACACCGGGGAGCTGTTTTTT
>.|TRBV10-1|once|TRBJ2-2
CASSGGVKNTGELFF
TGCGCCAGCAGTGGAGGCGTCAAAAACACCGGGGAGCTGTTTTTT
>TRBD1|TRBV7-2|once|TRBJ1-4
CASSLAGSWGQGGEKLFF
TGTGCCAGCAGCTTAGCTGGGAGCTGGGGACAGGGGGGTGAAAAACTGTTTTTT
>.|TRBV18|.|TRBJ1-4
CASSPTLGQHNEKLFF
TGTGCCAGCTCACCGACCCTAGGACAGCATAATGAAAAACTGTTTTTT